The clone carrying this T cell receptor (beta chain) came up a few times. Germline CDR1 reads MNHEY; CDR2 reads SVGEGT. CDR3 length equals 13 residues. V was trimmed by 4 bases and J by 6 bases, leaving 12 bases between them. The protocol attached unique molecular identifiers to individual cDNA molecules. TCRdb re-analysed the 5' RACE reads in MiXCR, keeping a single row per CDR3 protein. The sample contains 60,000 to 75,000 distinct CDR3 sequences, 10% to 12% of which appear only once. This specimen belongs to a study of early T cells in non-severe SARS-CoV-2 infection. Overall study: Unsorted whole blood bulk RNA was sequenced, with unpaired chains.

Sequencing used whole blood, obtained at baseline. The chain carries TRBV6-2 or TRBV6-3 and TRBJ1-2, with D maybe TRBD1 (5 bases). This TCR came from an adult who was a healthcare worker with PCR-confirmed SARS-CoV-2 infection or an uninfected control (not recorded which). CDR3 in DNA: TGTGCCAGCAGTTCCCGGGACCTTAATGGCTACACCTTC. This encodes CASSSRDLNGYTF.